Below are 26 T cell receptor beta chains sequenced from a single sample in a study of human T cells and chemical hapten exposure. Documented time point: patch test 1, 2 weeks after DPC sensitization. Treatment given: therapeutic diphenylcyclopropenone sensitization with weekly scalp DPC. TCRdb re-called the RACE reads through MiXCR, storing one row per CDR3 protein. The table has around 340,000 distinct CDR3 sequences, around 7% seen once. The specimen comprised whole blood, sampled in connection with sensitization to the hapten diphenylcyclopropenone (DPC). These receptors were taken from a woman aged 18 to 35 with alopecia areata. Some clones in this sample may be carry-over from other donors' samples.

The chain couples TRBV5-1 to TRBJ1-1; D ambiguous. Trimming pared 5 bases from V and 2 bases from J, leaving 10 bases between. Looked up from germline, CDR1 is SGHRS and CDR2 is YFSETQ. The CDR3 runs 13 residues. This CDR3 reads CASRVGSNTEAFF. The CDR3 coding sequence is TGCGCCAGCAGAGTGGGCAGTAACACTGAAGCTTTCTTT.

The chain is built from TRBV7-9 and TRBJ1-5; possible D gene TRBD1, 5 bases. This CDR3 comprises 16 residues. The V gene's germline CDR1 is SEHNR and CDR2 FQNEAQ (reference sequence). The V gene lost 2 bases and the J gene lost 2 bases, with 13 bases spanning the gap. This chain's CDR3 is CASSLSIGTGNQPQHF. CDR3 in DNA: TGTGCCAGCAGCTTATCGATAGGGACTGGCAATCAGCCCCAGCATTTT. The full variable domain, with the rest looked up from reference TRBV7-9 and TRBJ1-5, is DTGVSQNPRHKITKRGQNVTFRCDPISEHNRLYWYRQTLGQGPEFLTYFQNEAQLEKSRLLSDRFSAERPKGSFSTLEIQRTEQGDSAMYLCASSLSIGTGNQPQHFGDGTRLSIL.

The chain carries TRBV6-2 or TRBV6-3 and TRBJ2-3; 9 bases agree with TRBD1. Losses at the gene ends were 2 bases for V and 4 bases for J; bases not matched to a gene: 1. CDR3 length: 14 amino acids. Germline loops: CDR1 MNHEY, CDR2 SVGEGT. This CDR3 reads CASSYGTGSDTQYF. The CDR3 region has the DNA TGTGCCAGCAGTTACGGGACAGGGTCAGATACGCAGTATTTT.

CDR3 residues: CASSRPGVQPQHF. CDR3 sequence (DNA): TGTGCCAGCAGTCGTCCGGGGGTTCAGCCCCAGCATTTT. The rearrangement links TRBV7-8 to TRBJ1-5; a weak D match, TRBD1 (5 bases). The CDR3 runs to 13 residues. The germline V gene encodes CDR1 SGHVS and CDR2 FQNEAQ. The V and J ends lost 6 bases and 6 bases respectively, with 12 bases between them.

This clonotype was seen at least ten times. V is TRBV7-8 and J is TRBJ2-3; 7 bases are a match to TRBD2. The CDR3 consists of 17 residues. Per the germline V gene, CDR1 is SGHVS and CDR2 is FQNEAQ. Losses at the gene ends were 7 bases for V and 6 bases for J; bases not matched to a gene: 19. CDR3 loop: CASTRGVAGYQGDTQYF. Written as DNA, the CDR3 is TGTGCCAGCACCCGAGGGGTAGCGGGCTACCAAGGGGATACGCAGTATTTT.

The sample holds a few counts of this clonotype. V is TRBV12-5 and J is TRBJ1-5; 7 nucleotides agree with TRBD1. Germline trimming cut 4 bases from V and 1 base from J; bases unmatched to any gene: 4. The CDR3 runs to 15 residues. Germline CDR1 LGHNT, CDR2 FRNRAP. CDR3 nucleotides: TGTGCTAGTGGTTCCGACAGGGTAAGCAATCAGCCCCAGCATTTT. Its protein product is CASGSDRVSNQPQHF.

This clonotype was observed a few times. The chain has TRBV5-5 and TRBJ1-5, with 9 bases lining up with TRBD1. Germline CDR1 reads SGHKS; CDR2 reads YYEKEE (reference sequence). The CDR3 spans 15 residues. V lost 3 bases, J lost 7 bases, and 8 bases stayed unmatched. The CDR3 nucleotides are TGTGCCAGCAGCTCAGGGACAGGGCAAGCCCAGCCCCAGCATTTT. Its protein is CASSSGTGQAQPQHF.

In this sample, this clonotype turned up many times. This CDR3 is CASSLNLGPNQPQHF. The CDR3 coding sequence is TGTGCCAGCAGTTTGAATTTGGGTCCCAATCAGCCCCAGCATTTT. J is TRBJ1-5 and V is TRBV27; D is ambiguous. Trimming removed 3 bases at V and 3 bases at J, with 12 bases between. The CDR3 length is 15 residues. Germline assignment: CDR1 MNHEY and CDR2 SMNVEV (reference sequence).

This clonotype has just a few counts. The junction shows a germline mismatch at one end, possibly a read error. The V call is TRBV29-1, the J call TRBJ1-1; no clear D. The CDR3 covers 8 residues. Per germline, CDR1 SQVTM and CDR2 ANQGSEA. DNA for the CDR3: TGCAGCGTAGCGGGTAGGCACTTT. Residues: CSVAGRHF.

This clonotype has ten or more counts. The rearrangement links TRBV3-1 to TRBJ2-7, with 11 bases aligning to TRBD1. Germline CDR1 and CDR2: LGHDT and YNNKEL (reference sequence). The CDR3 consists of 15 residues. Trimming cost V 4 bases and J 4 bases; bases outside gene matches: 6. CDR3 nucleotides: TGTGCCAGCAGCCGTTCCGGGACAGGGGGTTACGAGCAGTACTTC. Amino acid sequence: CASSRSGTGGYEQYF.

The rearrangement uses TRBV4-2 and TRBJ2-2; D might be TRBD2 (7 bases). CDR3 size: 15 residues. V was pared by 4 bases and J by 4 bases, with 13 bases between. Germline V gene data show CDR1 as LGHNA and CDR2 as YNFKEQ. CDR3 loop: CASSPLRGGTGELFF. CDR3 DNA sequence: TGTGCCAGCAGCCCTCTGAGGGGGGGCACCGGGGAGCTGTTTTTT.

This clonotype was observed a handful of times. The rearrangement uses TRBV14 and TRBJ1-1, with TRBD1 matching over 8 bases. Trimming cost V 7 bases and J 2 bases; bases outside gene matches: 9. CDR1 and CDR2 (germline): SGHDN, FVKESK. The CDR3 totals 15 residues. CDR3 sequence (DNA): TGTGCCAGCAACCCAATGGGACAGGCCAACACTGAAGCTTTCTTT. Its protein is CASNPMGQANTEAFF. Full variable domain (missing parts from reference TRBV14 and TRBJ1-1): EAGVTQFPSHSVIEKGQTVTLRCDPISGHDNLYWYRRVMGKEIKFLLHFVKESKQDESGMPNNRFLAERTGGTYSTLKVQPAELEDSGVYFCASNPMGQANTEAFFGQGTRLTVV.

This clonotype was recorded a few times. The chain links TRBV29-1 to TRBJ1-1, with D unresolved. V was clipped by 4 bases and J by 5 bases, with 11 bases between them. CDR3 length: 12 residues. CDR1 is SQVTM, CDR2 ANQGSEA, per germline. The CDR3: CSVAAGRTEAFF. The CDR3 DNA reads as TGCAGCGTTGCAGCTGGTCGGACTGAAGCTTTCTTT.

A few counts support this clonotype. This chain joins TRBV7-9 and TRBJ2-1; D might be TRBD2 (5 bases). Germline V gene data show CDR1 as SEHNR and CDR2 as FQNEAQ (reference sequence). This CDR3 is 16 amino acids long. Trimming shortened V by 0 bases and J by 5 bases, and 14 bases separated the two germline ends. The CDR3 region has the DNA TGTGCCAGCAGCTTAGCGCCTCTAGCAGATAACAATGAGCAGTTCTTC. As protein: CASSLAPLADNNEQFF.

Only a few counts were recorded for this clonotype. J is TRBJ1-1 and V is TRBV6-5; TRBD1 agrees at 11 bases. This CDR3 is 17 amino acids long. The trim removed 6 bases at V and 4 bases at J, leaving 13 bases unmatched. Germline lookup yields CDR1 MNHEY and CDR2 SVGAGI. The CDR3 reads CASRRGQGVVFSTEAFF. CDR3 nucleotides: TGTGCCAGCAGGAGGGGACAGGGGGTCGTCTTTAGCACTGAAGCTTTCTTT.

In this sample, this clonotype turned up a few times. The chain joins TRBV7-2 to TRBJ1-6; a weak D match, TRBD1 (6 bases). CDR1 and CDR2 from the germline V gene are SGHTA and FQGNSA. The CDR3 is made up of 15 amino acids. Trimming left V 4 bases short and J 7 bases short, with 14 bases between. The CDR3 spells CASSSRDIGNSPLHF. The CDR3 region has the DNA TGTGCCAGCAGCTCCCGGGACATTGGCAATTCACCCCTCCACTTT.

This clonotype was counted a few times. V gene TRBV4-2 combines with J gene TRBJ1-6; a weak D match, TRBD1 (6 bases). CDR1 and CDR2 (germline): LGHNA, YNFKEQ. CDR3 length: 15 residues. Trimming took off 0 bases at V and 9 bases at J, with 12 bases between the two ends. CDR3: CASSQEGGISSPLHF. In DNA, the CDR3 is TGTGCCAGCAGCCAAGAAGGGGGTATAAGTTCACCCCTCCACTTT.

Many counts were recorded for this clonotype. The gene calls are TRBV12-3 or TRBV12-4 and TRBJ1-4; D is ambiguous. V shed 5 bases and J shed 7 bases, with 11 bases lying between them. This CDR3 is 13 amino acids long. CDR3 coding DNA: TGTGCCAGCAGTCGACGACTTCTTGAAAAACTGTTTTTT. It translates to CASSRRLLEKLFF.

The chain uses TRBV5-1 and TRBJ2-5; D might be TRBD2 (6 bases). The V gene lost 4 bases and the J gene lost 1 base, with 11 bases spanning the gap. The CDR3 extends over 14 amino acids. Per the germline V gene, CDR1 is SGHRS and CDR2 is YFSETQ. In DNA form, the CDR3 reads TGCGCCAGCAGCGGAGGGAACACCCAAGAGACCCAGTACTTC. Its protein is CASSGGNTQETQYF.

In its sample, this clonotype was seen many times. The CDR3, as DNA: TGTGCCAGCAGCCTCCAGCGGAAGCAGACTAGCACAGATACGCAGTATTTT. Residues: CASSLQRKQTSTDTQYF. This sequence joins TRBV21-1 and TRBJ2-3; the table calls TRBD2, which could not be checked here. TRBV21-1 is listed as a pseudogene. The CDR3 covers 17 residues.

This clonotype was counted a few times. The V call is TRBV10-3, the J call TRBJ1-1; D not certain. There are 12 residues in the CDR3. V lost 2 bases and J 10 bases, leaving 11 bases between the germline ends. Germline CDR1 ENHRY, CDR2 SYGVKD. The CDR3 protein is CAISEAVGRAFF. CDR3 nucleotide sequence: TGTGCCATCAGTGAGGCCGTAGGGAGAGCTTTCTTT.

Here the CDR3 reads CASSYTTGSADTQYF. CDR3 nucleotide sequence: TGTGCCAGCAGTTACACTACAGGGTCGGCAGATACGCAGTATTTT. This chain connects TRBV6-5 to TRBJ2-3, with a weak D call TRBD1 (6 bases). CDR1 and CDR2 from the germline V gene are MNHEY and SVGAGI. Deletions cut 2 bases from V and 4 bases from J, with 13 bases between. This CDR3 has 15 amino acids.

The chain has TRBV29-1 and TRBJ2-3; 7 bases are a match to TRBD1. Germline V gene lookup returns CDR1 SQVTM and CDR2 ANQGSEA. This CDR3 contains 14 residues. The V and J ends lost 4 bases and 0 bases, in that order; junction bases with no gene match: 4. The CDR3 DNA follows: TGCAGCGTTGTAACAGGGGCTAGCACAGATACGCAGTATTTT. It is translated as CSVVTGASTDTQYF.

The rearrangement joins TRBV29-1 to TRBJ2-1; possibly TRBD2 for D (5 bases). Germline values: CDR1 SQVTM, CDR2 ANQGSEA. V was clipped by 4 bases and J by 6 bases, with 13 bases between them. This CDR3 spans 13 amino acids. CDR3 sequence: CSVGPQRGNEQFF. In DNA, the CDR3 is TGCAGCGTTGGCCCACAACGGGGCAATGAGCAGTTCTTC.

This clonotype occurred many times. V gene TRBV20-1 combines with J gene TRBJ2-3; D not resolved. The ends were cut back, 0 bases at V and 1 base at J, with 14 bases in the middle. Looked up from germline, CDR1 is DFQATT and CDR2 is SNEGSKA (reference sequence). CDR3 size: 16 residues. CDR3 DNA: TGCAGTGCTAGAGACCCCCTACGCAGAGGCACAGATACGCAGTATTTT. This translates into CSARDPLRRGTDTQYF.

The rearrangement uses TRBV24-1 and TRBJ1-5, with D unresolved. CDR3 size: 12 residues. Trimming removed 7 bases at V and 0 bases at J, with 3 bases between. The germline V gene has CDR1 KGHDR and CDR2 SFDVKD. In DNA, the CDR3 is TGTGCCACCAGACTTAGCAATCAGCCCCAGCATTTT. Translation gives CATRLSNQPQHF.